Included here is one T cell receptor (beta chain) sequence, with context. The table lists this clone with a few counts. What this receptor recognizes is not known. No base quality values were provided; no much bigger clone lies one nucleotide off. In the paper's terms, the time point label means: after dendritic cell vaccination, including at tumor progression/relapse. Patients were selected on the basis of adequate residual fresh-frozen tumor tissue and more than two years of available survival data. An isocitrate dehydrogenase mutation was not carried by any of the glioblastoma patients, although molecular status was otherwise variable. PBMC were collected before vaccination, two weeks after the third vaccination, and at tumor progression if tumor progression occurred. Genomic DNA was extracted with the Qiagen DNeasy Blood extraction Kit. The source of the sample is a study of glioma-infiltrating T cells after dendritic cell vaccination (dated by TCRdb to 2016 to 2018). As for the study more broadly: Of the 15 or so glioblastoma patients in the cohort, all drawn from Phase I and II dendritic cell vaccination trials, 9 were newly diagnosed and 6 had recurrent disease. Autologous tumor lysate-pulsed dendritic cell vaccination was administered to the patients between the early 2000s and the early 2010s. The vaccine was prepared from monocyte-derived dendritic cells that were cultured for approximately seven days with IL-4 and GM-CSF and then pulsed overnight with autologous tumor lysate. Patients received three intradermal dendritic cell vaccine injections at biweekly intervals in the arm below the axilla. Deep sequencing of TCR beta CDR3 regions was used to quantify tumor-infiltrating lymphocyte content and compare tumor and blood repertoires in dendritic cell-vaccinated glioblastoma patients. Survival after dendritic cell vaccination was correlated with TCR sequencing metrics, including TIL content and tumor-blood repertoire overlap. General findings and caveats noted by the study authors: TCR clonality showed no direct relationship with survival, which suggests that a diverse polyclonal response may be important. Longer time to progression and overall survival after dendritic cell vaccination were predicted by higher estimated pretreatment TIL content. The three-group TCR overlap response model was characterized as speculative, and prospective validation of the model was stated to be required. The cohort was small and heterogeneous, few patients had complete blood and tumor sets, and even fewer had initial-recurrent tumor pairs.

The immunoSEQ assay amplified TCRB CDR3 regions from about 2 micrograms of genomic DNA, or from all available DNA when less than that amount was available. Multiplex PCR used 60 forward primers for TCR V beta segments and 13 reverse primers for J beta segments. Synthetic control templates were spiked into each sample at limiting dilution to estimate reads per starting template. Sequencing produced 87 bp reads on the Illumina HiSeq System. Under the source paper's analysis protocol: To remove PCR and sequencing errors, closely related sequences were merged with a nearest neighbor algorithm. TCR overlap was defined as the percentage of unique tumor TCR beta sequences that were also found in the peripheral blood of the same patient. The source is immuneACCESS, and TCRdb retained only in-frame sequences with V and J called. Part of the clones is not carried over; for the studies checked, unresolved V genes explain less than half of this, and the remainder is unexplained. V, J and clone size are those of that table, while D and trimming were read from the DNA. The sample table holds tens of thousands of clones, of which roughly 90% were seen once. In total, the top ten clones hold roughly 5.4% of the sample.

From V the trimming removes 7 bases and from J it removes 6 bases, while the gene matches leave 6 bases of the junction unaccounted for. The CDR3 contains 13 residues, cysteine and phenylalanine counted. The read is trimmed to its CDR3 DNA, 39 bases read in frame from base 1. The germline V gene (reference sequence) specifies LNHDA as CDR1 and SQIVND as CDR2. The chain employs TRBV19 and TRBJ1-5; 7 bases in between match TRBD1. The TCR comes from a human donor with glioblastoma. This specimen was blood, taken after dendritic cell vaccination. In nucleotides, the sequence is TGTGCCAGTAACCCGACAGGGTCTCAGCCCCAGCATTTT. Its amino acids are CASNPTGSQPQHF. Reference TRBV19 and TRBJ1-5 proteins supply the regions before and after the CDR3; the full variable domain is: DGGITQSPKYLFRKEGQNVTLSCEQNLNHDAMYWYRQDPGQGLRLIYYSQIVNDFQKGDIAEGYSVSREKKESFPLTVTSAQKNPTAFYLCASNPTGSQPQHFGDGTRLSIL.